This TCR beta chain came from a study of PD-L1 blockade in urothelial cancer. Time point specified: pretreatment peripheral blood. The table lists this clone with a few counts. Repertoires were generated with immunoSEQ multiplex PCR, while TCRdb's copy carries only in-frame clones and drops some. The data show more than 90,000 clones, around 86% seen once. CDR3 size: 12 residues. Germline CDR1 reads MDHEN; CDR2 reads SYDVKM. Trimming stripped 5 bases from V and 7 bases from J, with 11 bases between. This chain connects TRBV28 to TRBJ1-2; D gene unclear. The material was PBMCs, obtained around atezolizumab (anti-PD-L1) treatment. This receptor was taken from a man in his sixties with urothelial cancer. The CDR3 DNA sequence: TGTGCCAGCAGTCCAGTATTCGCTGGCTACACCTTC. It specifies CASSPVFAGYTF.